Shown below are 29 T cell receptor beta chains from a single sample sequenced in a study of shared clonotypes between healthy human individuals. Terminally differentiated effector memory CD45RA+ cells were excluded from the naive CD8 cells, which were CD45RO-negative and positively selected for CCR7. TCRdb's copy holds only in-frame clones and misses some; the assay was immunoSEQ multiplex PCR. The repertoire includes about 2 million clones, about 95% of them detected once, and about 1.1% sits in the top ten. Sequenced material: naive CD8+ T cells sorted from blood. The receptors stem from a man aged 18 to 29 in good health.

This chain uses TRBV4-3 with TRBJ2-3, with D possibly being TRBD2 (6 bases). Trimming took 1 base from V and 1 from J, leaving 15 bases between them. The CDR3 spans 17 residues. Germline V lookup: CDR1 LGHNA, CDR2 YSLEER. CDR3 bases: TGCGCCAGCAGCCAAGGATTTAGCGGAGAGGGCACAGATACGCAGTATTTT. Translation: CASSQGFSGEGTDTQYF.

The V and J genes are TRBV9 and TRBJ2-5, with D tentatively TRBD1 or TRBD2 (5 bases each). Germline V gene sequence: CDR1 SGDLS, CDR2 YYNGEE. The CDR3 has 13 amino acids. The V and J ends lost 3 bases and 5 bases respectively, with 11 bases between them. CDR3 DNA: TGTGCCAGCAGCGCCGGGGCTGGGGAGACCCAGTACTTC. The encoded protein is CASSAGAGETQYF.

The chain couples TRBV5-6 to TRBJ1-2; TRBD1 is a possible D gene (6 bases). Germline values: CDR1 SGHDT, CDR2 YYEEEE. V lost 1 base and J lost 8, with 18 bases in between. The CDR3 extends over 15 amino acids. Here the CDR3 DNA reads TGTGCCAGCAGCTTGTATGAGCGGCAGGGGCTCGGCTACACCTTC. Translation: CASSLYERQGLGYTF.

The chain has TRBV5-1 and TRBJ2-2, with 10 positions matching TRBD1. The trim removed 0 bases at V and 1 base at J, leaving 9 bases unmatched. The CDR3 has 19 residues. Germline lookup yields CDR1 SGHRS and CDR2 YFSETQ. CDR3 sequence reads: CASSLGRFGTGENTGELFF. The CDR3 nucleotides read TGCGCCAGCAGCTTGGGGAGGTTCGGGACAGGGGAGAACACCGGGGAGCTGTTTTTT.

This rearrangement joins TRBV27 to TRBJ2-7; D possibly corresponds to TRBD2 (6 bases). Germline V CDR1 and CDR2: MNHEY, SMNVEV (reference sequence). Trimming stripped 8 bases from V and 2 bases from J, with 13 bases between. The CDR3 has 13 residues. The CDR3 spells CASARGEAYEQYF. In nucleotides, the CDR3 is TGTGCCAGCGCGCGGGGAGAAGCCTACGAGCAGTACTTC.

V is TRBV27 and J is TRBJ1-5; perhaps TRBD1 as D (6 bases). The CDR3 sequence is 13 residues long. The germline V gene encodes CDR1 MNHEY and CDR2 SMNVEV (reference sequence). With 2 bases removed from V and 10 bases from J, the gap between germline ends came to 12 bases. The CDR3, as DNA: TGTGCCAGCAGTTTAGGACAGAACTATCCCCAGCATTTT. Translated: CASSLGQNYPQHF.

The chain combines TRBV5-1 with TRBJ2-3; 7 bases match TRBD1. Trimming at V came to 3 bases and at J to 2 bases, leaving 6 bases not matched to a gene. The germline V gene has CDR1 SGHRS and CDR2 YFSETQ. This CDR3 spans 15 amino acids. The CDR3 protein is CASSSGTVNTDTQYF. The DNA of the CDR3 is TGCGCCAGCAGCTCCGGGACAGTGAACACAGATACGCAGTATTTT.

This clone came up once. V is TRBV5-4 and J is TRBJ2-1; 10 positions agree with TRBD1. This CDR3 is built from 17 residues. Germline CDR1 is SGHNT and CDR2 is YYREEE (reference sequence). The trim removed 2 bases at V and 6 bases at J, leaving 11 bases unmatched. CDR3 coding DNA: TGTGCCAGCAGCTTCCCCCCGGGACAGGGGCCTGGCAATGAGCAGTTCTTC. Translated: CASSFPPGQGPGNEQFF.

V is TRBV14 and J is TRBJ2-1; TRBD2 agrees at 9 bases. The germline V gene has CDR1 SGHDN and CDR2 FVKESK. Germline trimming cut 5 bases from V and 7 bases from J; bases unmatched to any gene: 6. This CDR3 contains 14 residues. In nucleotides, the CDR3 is TGTGCCAGCAGCGGGTTAGCGGGAGCAAATGAGCAGTTCTTC. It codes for CASSGLAGANEQFF.

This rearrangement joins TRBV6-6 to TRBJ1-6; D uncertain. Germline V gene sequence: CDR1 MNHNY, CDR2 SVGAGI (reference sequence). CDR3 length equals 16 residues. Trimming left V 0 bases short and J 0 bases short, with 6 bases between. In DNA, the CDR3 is TGTGCCAGCAGTTACTCCCACAGCTCCTATAATTCACCCCTCCACTTT. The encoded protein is CASSYSHSSYNSPLHF.

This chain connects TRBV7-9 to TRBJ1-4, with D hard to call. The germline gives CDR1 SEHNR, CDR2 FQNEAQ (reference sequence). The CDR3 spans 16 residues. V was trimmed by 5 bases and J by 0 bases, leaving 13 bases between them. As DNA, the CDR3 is TGTGCCAGCAGCCGAGCCGCAGATGCAACTAATGAAAAACTGTTTTTT. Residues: CASSRAADATNEKLFF.

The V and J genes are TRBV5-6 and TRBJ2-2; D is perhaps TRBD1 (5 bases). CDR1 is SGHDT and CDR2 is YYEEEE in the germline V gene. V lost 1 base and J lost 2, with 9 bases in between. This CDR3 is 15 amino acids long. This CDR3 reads CASSLKGYNTGELFF. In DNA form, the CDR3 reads TGTGCCAGCAGCTTGAAGGGGTACAACACCGGGGAGCTGTTTTTT.

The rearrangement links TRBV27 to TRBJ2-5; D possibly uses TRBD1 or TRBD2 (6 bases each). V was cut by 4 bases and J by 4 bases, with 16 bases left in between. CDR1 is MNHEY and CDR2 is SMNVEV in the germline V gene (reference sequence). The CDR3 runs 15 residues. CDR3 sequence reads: CASSWGAQRGETQYF. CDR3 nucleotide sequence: TGTGCCAGCAGTTGGGGGGCACAGAGGGGAGAGACCCAGTACTTC.

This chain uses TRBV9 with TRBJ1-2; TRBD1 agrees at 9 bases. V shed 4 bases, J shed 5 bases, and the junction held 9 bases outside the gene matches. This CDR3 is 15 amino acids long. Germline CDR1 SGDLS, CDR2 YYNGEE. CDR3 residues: CASSRTGTGFYGYTF. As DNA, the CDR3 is TGTGCCAGCAGCAGAACCGGGACAGGGTTTTATGGCTACACCTTC.

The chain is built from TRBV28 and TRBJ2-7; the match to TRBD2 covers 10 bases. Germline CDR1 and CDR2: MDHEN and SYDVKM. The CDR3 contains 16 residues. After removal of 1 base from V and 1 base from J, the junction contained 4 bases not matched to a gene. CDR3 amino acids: CASSLSVAGGSYEQYF. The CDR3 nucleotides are TGTGCCAGCAGTTTATCGGTAGCGGGGGGATCCTACGAGCAGTACTTC.

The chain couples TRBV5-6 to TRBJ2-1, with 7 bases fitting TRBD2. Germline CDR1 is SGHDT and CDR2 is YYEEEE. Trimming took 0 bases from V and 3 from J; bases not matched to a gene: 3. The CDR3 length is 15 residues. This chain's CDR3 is CASSLERGFYNEQFF. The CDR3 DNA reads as TGTGCCAGCAGCTTGGAGCGGGGATTCTACAATGAGCAGTTCTTC.

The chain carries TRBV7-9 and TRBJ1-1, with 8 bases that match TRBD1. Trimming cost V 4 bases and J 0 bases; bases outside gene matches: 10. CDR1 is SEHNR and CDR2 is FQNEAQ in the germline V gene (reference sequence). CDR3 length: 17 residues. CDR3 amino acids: CASSSGGPTGMNTEAFF. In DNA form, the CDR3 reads TGTGCCAGCAGCTCAGGGGGCCCGACCGGGATGAACACTGAAGCTTTCTTT.

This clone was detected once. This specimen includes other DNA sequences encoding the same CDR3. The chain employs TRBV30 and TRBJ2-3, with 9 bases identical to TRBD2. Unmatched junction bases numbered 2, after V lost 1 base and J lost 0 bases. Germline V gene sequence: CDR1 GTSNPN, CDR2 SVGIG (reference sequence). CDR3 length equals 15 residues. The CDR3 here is CAWSGGGASTDTQYF. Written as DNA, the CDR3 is TGTGCCTGGAGTGGCGGGGGGGCGAGCACAGATACGCAGTATTTT.

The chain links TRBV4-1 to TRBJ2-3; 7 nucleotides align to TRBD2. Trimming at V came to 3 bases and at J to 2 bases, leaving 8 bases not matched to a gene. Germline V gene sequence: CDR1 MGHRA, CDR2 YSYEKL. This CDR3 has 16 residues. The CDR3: CASSHGLGSLTDTQYF. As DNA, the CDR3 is TGCGCCAGCAGCCATGGACTAGGTTCGCTCACAGATACGCAGTATTTT.

The CDR3 coding sequence is TGTGCCAGCTCACCACGTCCTGGACAGGGGCTGACCGGGGAGCTGTTTTTT. Translation gives CASSPRPGQGLTGELFF. This rearrangement joins TRBV18 to TRBJ2-2; TRBD1 matches at 9 bases. The CDR3 totals 17 residues. Per the germline V gene, CDR1 is KGHSH and CDR2 is LQKENI. Trimming cost V 1 base and J 5 bases; bases outside gene matches: 8.

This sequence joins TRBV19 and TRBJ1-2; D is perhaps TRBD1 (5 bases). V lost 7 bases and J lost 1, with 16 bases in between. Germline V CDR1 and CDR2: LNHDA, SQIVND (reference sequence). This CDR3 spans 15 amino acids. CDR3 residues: CASMTSFRDNYGYTF. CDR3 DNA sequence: TGTGCCAGTATGACCTCTTTCAGGGATAACTATGGCTACACCTTC. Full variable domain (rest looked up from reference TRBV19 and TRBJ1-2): DGGITQSPKYLFRKEGQNVTLSCEQNLNHDAMYWYRQDPGQGLRLIYYSQIVNDFQKGDIAEGYSVSREKKESFPLTVTSAQKNPTAFYLCASMTSFRDNYGYTFGSGTRLTVV.

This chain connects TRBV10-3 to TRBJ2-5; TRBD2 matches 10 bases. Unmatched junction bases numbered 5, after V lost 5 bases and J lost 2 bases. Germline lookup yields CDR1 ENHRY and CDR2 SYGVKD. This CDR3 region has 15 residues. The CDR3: CAISNPLAGQETQYF. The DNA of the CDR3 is TGTGCCATCAGTAACCCACTAGCGGGACAAGAGACCCAGTACTTC.

CDR3 sequence (DNA): TGTGCCTGGAGTGGGGCCCAAACCTACGAGCAGTACTTC. Its translation: CAWSGAQTYEQYF. The chain links TRBV30 to TRBJ2-7, with D uncertain. The germline V gene encodes CDR1 GTSNPN and CDR2 SVGIG (reference sequence). V lost 1 base and J 2 bases, leaving 9 bases between the germline ends. There are 13 residues in the CDR3.

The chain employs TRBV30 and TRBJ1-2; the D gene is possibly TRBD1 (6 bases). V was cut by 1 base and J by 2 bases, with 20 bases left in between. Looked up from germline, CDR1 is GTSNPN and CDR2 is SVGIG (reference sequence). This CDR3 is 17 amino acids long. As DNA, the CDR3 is TGTGCCTGGAGTGCGTTGGGCCCGGGACAAGAGAACTATGGCTACACCTTC. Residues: CAWSALGPGQENYGYTF. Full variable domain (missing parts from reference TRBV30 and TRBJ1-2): SQTIHQWPATLVQPVGSPLSLECTVEGTSNPNLYWYRQAAGRGLQLLFYSVGIGQISSEVPQNLSASRPQDRQFILSSKKLLLSDSGFYLCAWSALGPGQENYGYTFGSGTRLTVV.

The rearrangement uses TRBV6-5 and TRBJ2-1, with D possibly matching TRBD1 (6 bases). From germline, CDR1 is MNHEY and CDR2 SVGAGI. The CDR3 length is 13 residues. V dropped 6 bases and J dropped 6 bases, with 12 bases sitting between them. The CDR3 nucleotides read TGTGCCAGCAGGGACAGTCCTAGCAATGAGCAGTTCTTC. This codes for CASRDSPSNEQFF.

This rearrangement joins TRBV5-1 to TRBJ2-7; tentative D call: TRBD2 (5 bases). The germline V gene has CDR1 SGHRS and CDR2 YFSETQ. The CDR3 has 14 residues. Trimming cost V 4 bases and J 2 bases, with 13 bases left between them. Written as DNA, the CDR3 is TGCGCCAGCAGCCTCTGGGGAGCACCCTACGAGCAGTACTTC. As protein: CASSLWGAPYEQYF.

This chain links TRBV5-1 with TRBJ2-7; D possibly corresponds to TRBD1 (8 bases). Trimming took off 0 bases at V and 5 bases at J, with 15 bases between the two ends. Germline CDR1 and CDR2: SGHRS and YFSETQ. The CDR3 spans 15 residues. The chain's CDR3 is CASSLAGTGGDEQYF. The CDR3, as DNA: TGCGCCAGCAGCTTGGCTGGTACAGGGGGGGACGAGCAGTACTTC.

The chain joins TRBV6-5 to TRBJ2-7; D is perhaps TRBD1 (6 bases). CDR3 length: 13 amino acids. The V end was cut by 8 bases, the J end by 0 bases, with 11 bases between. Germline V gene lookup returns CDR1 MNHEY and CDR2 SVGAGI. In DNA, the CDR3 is TGTGCCAGCTTGGACAGTTCCTCCTACGAGCAGTACTTC. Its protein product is CASLDSSSYEQYF.

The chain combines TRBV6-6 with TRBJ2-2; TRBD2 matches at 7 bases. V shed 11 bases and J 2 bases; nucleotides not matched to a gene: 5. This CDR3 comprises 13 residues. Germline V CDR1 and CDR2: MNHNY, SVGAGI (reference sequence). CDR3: CALGGENTGELFF. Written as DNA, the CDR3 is TGTGCCCTGGGGGGGGAAAACACCGGGGAGCTGTTTTTT.